Each of the 30 T cell receptor beta chains below was sequenced from the same sample in a study of blood T cell repertoires in COVID-19. TCRdb's copy holds only in-frame clones and misses some; the assay was immunoSEQ multiplex PCR. The data show around 130,000 clones, about 74% seen once. The material sequenced was peripheral blood. The origin of the receptors is a human donor in a cohort sampled during active COVID-19.

This clone was observed a handful of times. The chain employs TRBV11-1 and TRBJ2-2; D gene unclear. The CDR3 is 15 residues long. V was clipped by 6 bases and J by 7 bases, with 18 bases between them. Per germline, CDR1 SGHAT and CDR2 FQDESV (reference sequence). CDR3 loop: CASRQTVSGVGELFF. CDR3 DNA: TGTGCCAGCAGGCAGACCGTTTCGGGTGTCGGGGAGCTGTTTTTT.

V is TRBV7-9 and J is TRBJ2-7, with TRBD2 matching over 13 bases. The CDR3 covers 12 residues. Trimming took 5 bases from V and 12 from J; bases not matched to a gene: 4. The germline V gene has CDR1 SEHNR and CDR2 FQNEAQ (reference sequence). CDR3: CASSETSGRLYF. CDR3 in DNA: TGTGCCAGCAGCGAGACTAGCGGGAGGTTGTACTTC.

The CDR3 region has the DNA TGTGCCAGCAGTTTGGGAGGGGAGGTCCTCGCAACTAATGAAAAACTGTTTTTT. Its protein product is CASSLGGEVLATNEKLFF. This chain joins TRBV27 and TRBJ1-4, with D possibly TRBD1 on 5 matching bases. The germline gives CDR1 MNHEY, CDR2 SMNVEV (reference sequence). The CDR3 has 18 amino acids. Trimming shortened V by 3 bases and J by 0 bases, and 17 bases separated the two germline ends.

The chain couples TRBV28 to TRBJ2-7; possible D gene TRBD1, 8 bases. CDR1 is MDHEN and CDR2 is SYDVKM in the germline V gene. The CDR3 covers 16 residues. Trimming removed 5 bases from V and 2 bases from J, with 19 bases in between. The CDR3 nucleotides are TGTGCCAGCAGTAAACTCACAGGGGGAGGGGCCTACGAGCAGTACTTC. Its translation: CASSKLTGGGAYEQYF.

This chain joins TRBV5-1 and TRBJ2-7; the D gene is possibly TRBD1 (6 bases). This CDR3 spans 15 amino acids. Germline V lookup: CDR1 SGHRS, CDR2 YFSETQ. V dropped 5 bases and J dropped 2 bases, with 17 bases sitting between them. The CDR3 coding sequence is TGCGCCAGCAGTGGTATCCCCGGACAGACCTACGAGCAGTACTTC. Protein sequence: CASSGIPGQTYEQYF.

In regard to this clone: Other nucleotide sequences from this sample produce the same CDR3. This rearrangement joins TRBV6-5 to TRBJ2-1; 8 nucleotides agree with TRBD2. V was pared by 8 bases and J by 7 bases, with 13 bases of the junction left unmatched. This CDR3 has 15 amino acids. CDR1 is MNHEY and CDR2 is SVGAGI in the germline V gene. Here the CDR3 DNA reads TGTGCCAGCGGGGGTCGGGGGGGAGTGGGAAATGAGCAGTTCTTC. Translated, it gives CASGGRGGVGNEQFF.

The sample holds a few counts of this clone. The V call is TRBV28, the J call TRBJ2-7; 13 bases are a match to TRBD2. The germline V gene encodes CDR1 MDHEN and CDR2 SYDVKM. Losses at the gene ends were 5 bases for V and 3 bases for J; bases not matched to a gene: 10. The CDR3 totals 17 residues. The CDR3 bases are TGTGCCAGCAGTACCATCGGACTAGCGGGAGACCACTACGAGCAGTACTTC. Translated: CASSTIGLAGDHYEQYF.

The genes are TRBV24-1 and TRBJ2-7; TRBD1 aligns across 10 bases. The ends lost 2 bases at V and 4 bases at J; junction bases unmatched: 7. The CDR3 has 16 residues. CDR1 and CDR2 from the germline V gene are KGHDR and SFDVKD. The CDR3 DNA reads TGTGCCACCAGTGATTCACCGGGACAGGGGTCTTACGAGCAGTACTTC. It translates to CATSDSPGQGSYEQYF.

V and J are TRBV6-5 and TRBJ2-1, with D perhaps matching TRBD2 (5 bases). Trimming stripped 0 bases from V and 8 bases from J, with 8 bases between. CDR1 and CDR2 from the germline V gene are MNHEY and SVGAGI. CDR3 size: 13 residues. This CDR3 reads CASSYSTGDEQFF. The CDR3 DNA is TGTGCCAGCAGTTACTCGACCGGGGATGAGCAGTTCTTC.

This clone has a handful of counts. This chain connects TRBV4-1 to TRBJ2-7, with D hard to call. The CDR3 totals 15 residues. CDR1 and CDR2 (germline): MGHRA, YSYEKL. The germline V and J ends were trimmed by 6 bases and 0 bases, with 15 bases remaining between them. CDR3 sequence (DNA): TGCGCCAGCAGTTTGGAGTCTTTAGGCTCCTACGAGCAGTACTTC. Translated, it gives CASSLESLGSYEQYF.

The CDR3 nucleotides are TGTGCCAGCACCTGGAAGCGGCTCTCCTACGAGCAGTACTTC. Translation gives CASTWKRLSYEQYF. The V gene is TRBV2, the J gene TRBJ2-7; D possibly corresponds to TRBD2 (5 bases). This CDR3 region has 14 residues. The germline V and J ends were trimmed by 7 bases and 0 bases, with 13 bases remaining between them. Germline V gene data show CDR1 as SNHLY and CDR2 as FYNNEI.

The chain couples TRBV27 to TRBJ2-7, with D possibly TRBD2 on 6 matching bases. Germline assignment: CDR1 MNHEY and CDR2 SMNVEV (reference sequence). V was shortened by 8 bases and J by 1 base, with 21 bases between the two germline ends. The length of the CDR3 is 16 residues. The DNA for the CDR3 is TGTGCCAGCGCCCCCCTGCTCGGACGGGAGTCCTACGAGCAGTACTTC. Its protein product is CASAPLLGRESYEQYF.

The V gene is TRBV27, the J gene TRBJ1-5, with a possible D match to TRBD1 (6 bases). V dropped 5 bases and J dropped 6 bases, with 17 bases sitting between them. This CDR3 has 15 residues. Per the germline V gene, CDR1 is MNHEY and CDR2 is SMNVEV (reference sequence). Here the CDR3 DNA reads TGTGCCAGCAGTCGGACAGTCTCCCCGAGTCAGCCCCAGCATTTT. As protein: CASSRTVSPSQPQHF.

V and J are TRBV27 and TRBJ1-1; TRBD1 agrees at 8 bases. J lost 1 base, V lost 6 bases, and 4 bases had no gene match. Germline values: CDR1 MNHEY, CDR2 SMNVEV (reference sequence). The CDR3 has 14 residues. CDR3 in DNA: TGTGCCAGCAGGATCGGACAGGGGAACACTGAAGCTTTCTTT. Translated, it gives CASRIGQGNTEAFF.

This clone was counted between two and nine times. The chain is built from TRBV6-5 and TRBJ2-7; 7 bases are shared with TRBD2. CDR1 is MNHEY and CDR2 is SVGAGI in the germline V gene. The CDR3 runs to 15 residues. V lost 8 bases, J lost 3 bases, and 13 bases stayed unmatched. The CDR3 DNA sequence: TGTGCCAGCCTCGGGGAGGGCCTAGGCCGCTACGAGCAGTACTTC. Protein: CASLGEGLGRYEQYF.

The chain employs TRBV18 and TRBJ2-3, with D perhaps matching TRBD1 (5 bases). This CDR3 is built from 15 residues. Germline V gene data show CDR1 as KGHSH and CDR2 as LQKENI. With 0 bases removed from V and 1 base from J, the gap between germline ends came to 8 bases. CDR3 amino acids: CASSPPRGRTDTQYF. DNA for the CDR3: TGTGCCAGCTCACCACCTAGGGGCCGCACAGATACGCAGTATTTT.

This clone was detected once. CDR3 DNA: TGCAGTGCCCTAGATTACACTGAAGCTTTCTTT. Protein sequence: CSALDYTEAFF. The J gene is TRBJ1-1, the V gene TRBV20-1; D unclear. Germline CDR1 and CDR2: DFQATT and SNEGSKA (reference sequence). This CDR3 region has 11 residues. V lost 6 bases to trimming and J lost 3 bases, with 8 bases between them.

CDR3 region: CAISESAGNYGYTF. Written as DNA, the CDR3 is TGTGCCATCAGTGAGTCGGCGGGGAACTATGGCTACACCTTC. V gene TRBV10-3 combines with J gene TRBJ1-2, with unresolved D. The germline gives CDR1 ENHRY, CDR2 SYGVKD. CDR3 length: 14 amino acids. V was trimmed by 0 bases and J by 2 bases, leaving 7 bases between them.

V and J are TRBV2 and TRBJ1-2; D remains ambiguous. This CDR3 has 13 amino acids. The V gene lost 7 bases and the J gene lost 4 bases, with 13 bases spanning the gap. Germline CDR1 SNHLY, CDR2 FYNNEI. CDR3 sequence (DNA): TGTGCCAGCACCAGGATCCTATCCTATGGCTACACCTTC. The encoded protein is CASTRILSYGYTF.

The chain carries TRBV4-2 and TRBJ2-7; 15 bases fit TRBD2. The V segment lost 4 bases and the J segment 2 bases; nucleotides outside the gene matches: 6. The CDR3 totals 17 residues. From germline, CDR1 is LGHNA and CDR2 YNFKEQ. The CDR3 spells CASSRGTSGGHTYEQYF. In DNA, the CDR3 is TGTGCCAGCAGCCGTGGGACTAGCGGGGGGCATACCTACGAGCAGTACTTC.

This chain joins TRBV24-1 and TRBJ2-7; the match to TRBD1 covers 7 bases. V was clipped by 3 bases and J by 3 bases; unmatched bases: 4. The CDR3 sequence is 14 residues long. Germline lookup yields CDR1 KGHDR and CDR2 SFDVKD. The CDR3 protein is CATSDHRQGYEQYF. DNA for the CDR3: TGTGCCACCAGTGATCACAGACAGGGCTACGAGCAGTACTTC.

The chain joins TRBV6-2 or TRBV6-3 to TRBJ2-7; no clear D gene. V dropped 2 bases and J dropped 3 bases, with 20 bases sitting between them. The CDR3 totals 17 residues. Germline V gene sequence: CDR1 MNHEY, CDR2 SVGEGT. The CDR3 region has the DNA TGTGCCAGCAGTTACGTTTTAGCAGCGTTAAACCTCTACGAGCAGTACTTC. It yields the protein CASSYVLAALNLYEQYF.

This rearrangement joins TRBV7-8 to TRBJ2-7; tentatively, D is TRBD2 (5 bases). The CDR3 has 16 amino acids. The germline gives CDR1 SGHVS, CDR2 FQNEAQ. Trimming left V 1 base short and J 4 bases short, with 17 bases between. The CDR3: CASSLVEASSTYEQYF. The CDR3 coding sequence is TGTGCCAGCAGCTTAGTGGAGGCTAGCTCGACTTACGAGCAGTACTTC.

V usage is TRBV13 and J usage is TRBJ2-7; D unclear. The length of the CDR3 is 14 residues. V was clipped by 7 bases and J by 6 bases, with 19 bases between them. Germline V gene data show CDR1 as PRHDT and CDR2 as FYEKMQ (reference sequence). The CDR3 DNA follows: TGTGCCAGCAATTATACTCTCTCCCTGCTCGAGCAGTACTTC. It encodes CASNYTLSLLEQYF.

This chain joins TRBV5-6 and TRBJ1-4; TRBD1 matches 7 bases. CDR1 is SGHDT, CDR2 YYEEEE, per germline. J gave up 8 bases and V 2 bases, and 15 bases lay outside the gene matches. The CDR3 covers 17 residues. The CDR3 region has the DNA TGTGCCAGCAGCTTTTTGGAGGCCGGGACAGAGCGCGAAAAACTGTTTTTT. This translates into CASSFLEAGTEREKLFF.

CDR3 region: CASSLGASVDYDGYTF. CDR3 DNA sequence: TGTGCCAGCAGCTTAGGCGCTTCCGTGGACTATGATGGCTACACCTTC. This chain uses TRBV13 with TRBJ1-2; D is ambiguous. This CDR3 spans 16 amino acids. With 0 bases removed from V and 6 bases from J, the gap between germline ends came to 17 bases. Germline CDR1 PRHDT, CDR2 FYEKMQ (reference sequence).

The chain joins TRBV7-8 to TRBJ1-1; the D is unclear. CDR1 is SGHVS, CDR2 FQNEAQ, per germline. The CDR3 has 14 residues. With 1 base removed from V and 1 base from J, the gap between germline ends came to 7 bases. This chain's CDR3 is CASSLVPGNTEAFF. The CDR3 DNA reads as TGTGCCAGCAGCTTAGTTCCGGGGAACACTGAAGCTTTCTTT. Using reference TRBV7-8 and TRBJ1-1 for the parts outside the CDR3, the full variable domain is GAGVSQSPRYKVAKRGQDVALRCDPISGHVSLFWYQQALGQGPEFLTYFQNEAQLDKSGLPSDRFFAERPEGSVSTLKIQRTQQEDSAVYLCASSLVPGNTEAFFGQGTRLTVV.

This CDR3 reads CASSWDSGAIEQFF. DNA of the CDR3: TGTGCCAGCAGCTGGGACTCCGGGGCGATTGAGCAGTTCTTC. V is TRBV27 and J is TRBJ2-1; tentative D call: TRBD2 (6 bases). This CDR3 is built from 14 residues. From germline, CDR1 is MNHEY and CDR2 SMNVEV (reference sequence). The V and J ends lost 6 bases and 9 bases respectively, with 18 bases between them.

CDR3 sequence reads: CASSLGLRTYDNTGELFF. CDR3 DNA sequence: TGTGCCAGCAGTTTAGGACTTAGAACCTACGATAACACCGGGGAGCTGTTTTTT. The V call is TRBV27, the J call TRBJ2-2; D is perhaps TRBD2 (5 bases). In germline, CDR1 is MNHEY, CDR2 SMNVEV (reference sequence). This CDR3 region has 18 residues. Trimming took off 2 bases at V and 2 bases at J, with 18 bases between the two ends.

The chain is built from TRBV10-2 and TRBJ1-4; TRBD1 matches at 8 bases. V shed 4 bases, J shed 3 bases, and the junction held 4 bases outside the gene matches. CDR1 and CDR2 from the germline V gene are WSHSY and SAAADI. The CDR3 covers 15 residues. In nucleotides, the CDR3 is TGCGCCAGCAGTGCCTGGGACAGGCCTAATGAAAAACTGTTTTTT. It translates to CASSAWDRPNEKLFF.